This T cell receptor beta chain was captured by sequencing in a study of OX40 agonist ivuxolimab in advanced cancers. Repertoires were generated with immunoSEQ multiplex PCR, while TCRdb's copy carries only in-frame clones and drops some. The sample includes around 29,000 clones, approximately 86% seen only once; the top ten take about 19%. This specimen was CD4+ or CD8+ T cells sorted from blood, taken in a trial of the OX40 agonist ivuxolimab. The TCR originated in an adult with an advanced solid tumor such as melanoma, head and neck, liver or kidney cancer.

The CDR3 here is CASLSVTGEAFF. CDR3 nucleotides: TGTGCCAGCCTGTCTGTGACAGGCGAAGCTTTCTTT. V is TRBV2 and J is TRBJ1-1, with D possibly TRBD1 on 6 matching bases. There are 12 residues in the CDR3. V lost 8 bases and J 8 bases, leaving 15 bases between the germline ends. Per germline, CDR1 SNHLY and CDR2 FYNNEI.